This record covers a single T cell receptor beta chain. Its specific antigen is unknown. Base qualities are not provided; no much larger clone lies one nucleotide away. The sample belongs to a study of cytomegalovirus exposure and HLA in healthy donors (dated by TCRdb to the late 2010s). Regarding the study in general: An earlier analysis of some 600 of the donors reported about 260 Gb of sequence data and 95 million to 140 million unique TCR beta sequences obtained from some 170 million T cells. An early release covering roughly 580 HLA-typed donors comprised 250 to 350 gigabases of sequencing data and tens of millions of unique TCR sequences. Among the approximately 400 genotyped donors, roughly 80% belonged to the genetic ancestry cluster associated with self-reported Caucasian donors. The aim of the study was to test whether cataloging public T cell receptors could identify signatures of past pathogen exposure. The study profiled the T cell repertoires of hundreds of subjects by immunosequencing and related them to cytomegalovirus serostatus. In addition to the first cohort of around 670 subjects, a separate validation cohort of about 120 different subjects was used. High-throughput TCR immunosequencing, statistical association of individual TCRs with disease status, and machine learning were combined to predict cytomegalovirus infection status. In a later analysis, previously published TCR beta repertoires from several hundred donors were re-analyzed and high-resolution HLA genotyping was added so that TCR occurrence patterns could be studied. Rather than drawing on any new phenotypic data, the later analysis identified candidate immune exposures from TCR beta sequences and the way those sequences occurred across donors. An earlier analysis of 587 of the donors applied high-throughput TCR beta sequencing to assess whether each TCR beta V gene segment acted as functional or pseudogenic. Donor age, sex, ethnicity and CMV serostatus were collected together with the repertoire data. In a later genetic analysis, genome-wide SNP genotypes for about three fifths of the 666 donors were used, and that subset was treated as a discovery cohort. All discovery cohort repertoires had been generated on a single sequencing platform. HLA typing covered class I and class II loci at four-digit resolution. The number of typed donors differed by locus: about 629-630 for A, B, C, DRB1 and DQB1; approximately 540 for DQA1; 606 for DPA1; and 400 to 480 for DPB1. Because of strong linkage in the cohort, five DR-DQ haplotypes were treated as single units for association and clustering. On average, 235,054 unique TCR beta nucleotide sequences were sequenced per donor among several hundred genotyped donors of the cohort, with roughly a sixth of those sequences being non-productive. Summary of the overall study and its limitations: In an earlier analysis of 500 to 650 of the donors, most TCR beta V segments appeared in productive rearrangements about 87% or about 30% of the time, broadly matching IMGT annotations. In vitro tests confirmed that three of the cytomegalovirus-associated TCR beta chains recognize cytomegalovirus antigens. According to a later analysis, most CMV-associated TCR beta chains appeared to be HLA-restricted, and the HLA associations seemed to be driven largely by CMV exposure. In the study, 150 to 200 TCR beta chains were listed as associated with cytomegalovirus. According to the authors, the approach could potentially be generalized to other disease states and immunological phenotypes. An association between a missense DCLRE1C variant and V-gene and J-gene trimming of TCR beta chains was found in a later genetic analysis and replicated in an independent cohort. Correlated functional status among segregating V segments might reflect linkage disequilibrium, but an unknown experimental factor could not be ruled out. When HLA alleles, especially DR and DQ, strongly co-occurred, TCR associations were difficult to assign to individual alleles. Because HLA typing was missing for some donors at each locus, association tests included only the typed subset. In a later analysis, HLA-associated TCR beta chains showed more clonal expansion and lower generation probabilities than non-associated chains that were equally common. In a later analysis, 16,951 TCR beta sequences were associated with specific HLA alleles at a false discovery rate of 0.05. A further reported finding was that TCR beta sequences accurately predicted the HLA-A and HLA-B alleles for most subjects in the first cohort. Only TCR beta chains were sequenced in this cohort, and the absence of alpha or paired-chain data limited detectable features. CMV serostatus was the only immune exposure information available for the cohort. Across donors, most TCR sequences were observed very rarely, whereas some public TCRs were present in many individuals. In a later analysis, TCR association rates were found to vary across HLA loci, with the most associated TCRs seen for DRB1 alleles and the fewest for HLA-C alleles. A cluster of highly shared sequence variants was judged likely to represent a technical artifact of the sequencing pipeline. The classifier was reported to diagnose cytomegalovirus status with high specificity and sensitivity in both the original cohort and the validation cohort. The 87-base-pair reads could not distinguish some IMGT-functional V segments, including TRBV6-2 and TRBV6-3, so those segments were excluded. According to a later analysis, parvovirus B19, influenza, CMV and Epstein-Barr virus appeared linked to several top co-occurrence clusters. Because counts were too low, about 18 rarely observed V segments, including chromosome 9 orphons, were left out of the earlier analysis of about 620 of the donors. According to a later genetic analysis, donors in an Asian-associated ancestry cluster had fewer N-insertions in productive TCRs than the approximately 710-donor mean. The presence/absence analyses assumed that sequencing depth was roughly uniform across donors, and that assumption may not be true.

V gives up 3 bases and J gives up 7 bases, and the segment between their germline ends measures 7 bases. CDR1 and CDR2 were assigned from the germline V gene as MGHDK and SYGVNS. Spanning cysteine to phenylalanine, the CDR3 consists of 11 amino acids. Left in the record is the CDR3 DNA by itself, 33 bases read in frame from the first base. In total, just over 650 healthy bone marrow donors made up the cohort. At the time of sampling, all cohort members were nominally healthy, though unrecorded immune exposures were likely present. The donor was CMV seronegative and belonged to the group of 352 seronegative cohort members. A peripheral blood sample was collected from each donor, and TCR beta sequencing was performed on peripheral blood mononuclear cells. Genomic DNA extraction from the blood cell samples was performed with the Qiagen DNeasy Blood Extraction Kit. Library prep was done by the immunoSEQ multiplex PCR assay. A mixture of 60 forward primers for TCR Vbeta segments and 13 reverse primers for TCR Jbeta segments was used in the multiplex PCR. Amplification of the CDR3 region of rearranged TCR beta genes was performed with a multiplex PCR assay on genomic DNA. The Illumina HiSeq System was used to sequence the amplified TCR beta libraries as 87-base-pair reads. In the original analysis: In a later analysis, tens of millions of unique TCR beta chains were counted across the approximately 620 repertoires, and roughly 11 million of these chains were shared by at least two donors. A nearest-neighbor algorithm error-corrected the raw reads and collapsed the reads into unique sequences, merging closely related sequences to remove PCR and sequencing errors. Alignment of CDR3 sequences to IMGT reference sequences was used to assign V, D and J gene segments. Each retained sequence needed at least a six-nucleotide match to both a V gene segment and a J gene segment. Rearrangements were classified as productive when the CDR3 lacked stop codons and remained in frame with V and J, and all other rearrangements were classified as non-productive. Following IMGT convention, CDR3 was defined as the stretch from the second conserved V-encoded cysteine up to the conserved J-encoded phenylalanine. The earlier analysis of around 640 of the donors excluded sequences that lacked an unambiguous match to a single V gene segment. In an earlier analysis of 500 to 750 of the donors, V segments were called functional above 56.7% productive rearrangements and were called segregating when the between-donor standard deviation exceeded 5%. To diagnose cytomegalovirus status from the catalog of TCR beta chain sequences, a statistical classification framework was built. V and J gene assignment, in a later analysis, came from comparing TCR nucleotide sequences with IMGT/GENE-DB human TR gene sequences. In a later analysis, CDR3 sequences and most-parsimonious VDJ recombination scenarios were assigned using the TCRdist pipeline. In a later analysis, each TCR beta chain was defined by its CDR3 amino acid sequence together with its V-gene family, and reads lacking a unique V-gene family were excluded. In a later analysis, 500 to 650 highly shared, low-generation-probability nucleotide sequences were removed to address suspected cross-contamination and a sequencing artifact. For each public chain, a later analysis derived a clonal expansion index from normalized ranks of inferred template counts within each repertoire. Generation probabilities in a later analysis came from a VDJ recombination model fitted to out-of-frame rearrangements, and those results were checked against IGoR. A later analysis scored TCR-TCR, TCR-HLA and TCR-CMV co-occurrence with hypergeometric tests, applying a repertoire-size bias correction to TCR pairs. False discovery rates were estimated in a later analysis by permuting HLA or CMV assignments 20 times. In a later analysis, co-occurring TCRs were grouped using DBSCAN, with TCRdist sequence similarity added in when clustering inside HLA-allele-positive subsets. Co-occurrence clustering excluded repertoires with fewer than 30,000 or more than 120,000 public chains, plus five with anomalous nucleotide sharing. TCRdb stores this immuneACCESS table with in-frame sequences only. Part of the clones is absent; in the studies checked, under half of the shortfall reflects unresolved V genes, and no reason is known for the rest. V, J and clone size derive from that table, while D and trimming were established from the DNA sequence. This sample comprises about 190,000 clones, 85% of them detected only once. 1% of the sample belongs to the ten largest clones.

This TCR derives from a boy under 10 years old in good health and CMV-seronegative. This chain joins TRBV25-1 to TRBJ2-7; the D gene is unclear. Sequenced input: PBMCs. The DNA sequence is TGTGCCAGCAGTGACTTCTTGGAGCAGTACTTC. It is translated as CASSDFLEQYF.